This entry is about one T cell receptor (beta chain). Antigen unknown. Germline V gene sequence: CDR1 MNHEY, CDR2 SMNVEV (reference sequence). The J segment lost 0 bases and the V segment lost 6 bases, leaving 15 bases of the junction unmatched. The CDR3 contains 18 residues. This sample is part of a study of shared clonotypes between healthy human individuals. At the level of the study: Donors were two women and three men aged 18 to 49. CD4 naive and memory got three plates each, CD8 naive two, CD8 memory one.

Naivety among CD8 cells was defined by CD45RO negativity and positive CCR7 selection, thereby excluding terminally differentiated effector memory CD45RA+ cells. In replicate PCRs of sorted subsets, around 200 ng DNA, about 30,000 T cell genomes, was used. The assay was immunoSEQ multiplex PCR, and TCRdb's table has in-frame clones only and misses some. In the table there are some 2,000,000 clones, about 95% of which are singletons. Notes on the study in general: All-four-donor shared clonotypes had higher generation probabilities than non-shared clonotypes did.

This chain uses TRBV27 with TRBJ2-7, with TRBD2 matching over 9 bases. Input material: naive CD8+ T cells sorted from blood. The receptor was isolated from a man between 18 and 29 years old in good health. CDR3 sequence: CASRPIVVAGASSYEQYF. The CDR3 bases are TGTGCCAGCAGGCCGATTGTGGTAGCGGGGGCGAGCTCCTACGAGCAGTACTTC.